These 6 T cell receptor beta chains originate from one sample sequenced in a study of T cell changes during pregnancy in multiple sclerosis. Clones were read by immunoSEQ multiplex PCR, and TCRdb kept only the in-frame ones, dropping some. The sample has some 60,000 clones; 80% to 95% are singletons. Sequences were derived from peripheral blood, sampled in the first trimester of pregnancy. Receptors were obtained from a female donor with multiple sclerosis, enrolled in a pregnancy study.

The gene calls are TRBV11-2 and TRBJ2-4, with D possibly TRBD1 on 6 matching bases. Trimming took off 5 bases at V and 4 bases at J, with 12 bases between the two ends. CDR3 size: 14 residues. Germline loops: CDR1 SGHAT, CDR2 FQNNGV. CDR3 amino acids: CASSPPGTKNIQYF. For the CDR3, the DNA is TGTGCCAGCAGCCCCCCCGGGACAAAAAACATTCAGTACTTC.

The rearrangement uses TRBV7-3 and TRBJ2-2; a possible D gene is TRBD1 (5 bases). V lost 2 bases and J 0 bases, leaving 7 bases between the germline ends. Per germline, CDR1 SGHTA and CDR2 FQGTGA. The CDR3 consists of 15 residues. The CDR3 DNA reads as TGTGCCAGCAGCTTATTGGGGCCGAACACCGGGGAGCTGTTTTTT. Translated, it gives CASSLLGPNTGELFF.

The chain has TRBV5-1 and TRBJ1-2; 8 bases are shared with TRBD1. CDR3 size: 14 residues. CDR1 is SGHRS and CDR2 is YFSETQ in the germline V gene. V shed 2 bases and J 4 bases; nucleotides not matched to a gene: 4. As DNA, the CDR3 is TGCGCCAGCAGCTTAGGACAGGGCGGCTATGGCTACACCTTC. This sequence encodes CASSLGQGGYGYTF.

The rearrangement uses TRBV5-8 and TRBJ1-2, with D unresolved. Trimming stripped 3 bases from V and 4 bases from J, with 10 bases between. Germline V CDR1 and CDR2: SGHTS, YDEGEE. The CDR3 has 13 amino acids. CDR3 region: CASSSRRGYGYTF. DNA for the CDR3: TGTGCCAGCAGCTCACGACGGGGCTATGGCTACACCTTC.

This chain uses TRBV28 with TRBJ1-3; 8 bases map to TRBD1. J lost 9 bases, V lost 3 bases, and 4 bases had no gene match. CDR1 and CDR2 (germline): MDHEN, SYDVKM. CDR3 size: 13 residues. The CDR3 coding sequence is TGTGCCAGCAGTTTGCAGGGGGCGAGCACCATATATTTT. The encoded protein is CASSLQGASTIYF.

The J gene is TRBJ1-4, the V gene TRBV18; 10 nucleotides align to TRBD1. V lost 3 bases, J lost 6 bases, and 1 base stayed unmatched. The germline V gene encodes CDR1 KGHSH and CDR2 LQKENI. The CDR3 covers 14 residues. The CDR3 reads CASSPGQGHEKLFF. CDR3 bases: TGTGCCAGCTCACCGGGACAGGGGCATGAAAAACTGTTTTTT. Using reference TRBV18 and TRBJ1-4 for the parts outside the CDR3, the full variable domain is NAGVMQNPRHLVRRRGQEARLRCSPMKGHSHVYWYRQLPEEGLKFMVYLQKENIIDESGMPKERFSAEFPKEGPSILRIQQVVRGDSAAYFCASSPGQGHEKLFFGSGTQLSVL.